The 3 T cell receptor beta chains in this list originate from one sample, sequenced in a study of T-cell reconstitution after alpha-beta-depleted transplantation in children. Molecular barcoding with unique molecular identifiers was used for the TCRbeta library. MiXCR was run by TCRdb on the PCR reads, yielding one entry per CDR3 protein. The data contain about a million distinct CDR3 sequences, 25% to 35% of them singletons. The material sequenced was PBMCs, mostly from graft donor cells, taken 360 days after TCRalphabeta/CD19-depleted stem cell transplant. The source of these receptors is a boy under three years old who had a stem cell transplant for SCID, so the T cells may come from the graft donor.

The rearrangement joins TRBV12-3 or TRBV12-4 to TRBJ2-3, with 7 positions matching TRBD2. This CDR3 contains 18 residues. J lost 0 bases, V lost 1 base, and 10 bases had no gene match. CDR3 sequence reads: CASSLVRWGGTSTDTQYF. CDR3 coding DNA: TGTGCCAGCAGTTTAGTAAGGTGGGGGGGGACTAGCACAGATACGCAGTATTTT.

The rearrangement links TRBV2 to TRBJ2-3; 9 bases align to TRBD2. The CDR3 runs to 15 residues. Germline CDR1 reads SNHLY; CDR2 reads FYNNEI. Trimming took 3 bases from V and 1 from J; bases not matched to a gene: 2. The CDR3 protein is CASSEWTSGTDTQYF. For the CDR3, the DNA is TGTGCCAGCAGTGAGTGGACTAGCGGCACAGATACGCAGTATTTT.

J is TRBJ2-3 and V is TRBV5-1; no clear D. Trimming pared 0 bases from V and 4 bases from J, leaving 9 bases between. Germline V CDR1 and CDR2: SGHRS, YFSETQ. The CDR3 length is 14 residues. The DNA of the CDR3 is TGCGCCAGCAGCTTGGGGCGTATCGCAGATACGCAGTATTTT. Protein product: CASSLGRIADTQYF.